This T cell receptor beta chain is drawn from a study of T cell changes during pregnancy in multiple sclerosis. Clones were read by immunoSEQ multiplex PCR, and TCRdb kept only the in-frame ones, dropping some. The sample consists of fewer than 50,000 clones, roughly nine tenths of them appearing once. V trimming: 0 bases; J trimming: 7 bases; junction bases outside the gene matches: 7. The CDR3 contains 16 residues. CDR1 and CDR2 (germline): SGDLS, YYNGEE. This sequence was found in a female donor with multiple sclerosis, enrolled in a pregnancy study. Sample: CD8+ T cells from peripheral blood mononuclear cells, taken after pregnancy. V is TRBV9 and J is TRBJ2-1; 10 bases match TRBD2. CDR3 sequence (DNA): TGTGCCAGCAGCGTAGAAGGGCTAGCGGGGGATAATGAGCAGTTCTTC. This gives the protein CASSVEGLAGDNEQFF. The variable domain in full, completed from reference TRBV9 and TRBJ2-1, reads DSGVTQTPKHLITATGQRVTLRCSPRSGDLSVYWYQQSLDQGLQFLIQYYNGEERAKGNILERFSAQQFPDLHSELNLSSLELGDSALYFCASSVEGLAGDNEQFFGPGTRLTVL.